Listed below are T cell receptor beta chains from one sample, sequenced in a study of identical twins. TCRdb independently ran MiXCR on the 5' RACE reads; one entry per CDR3 protein. This table has roughly 490,000 distinct CDR3 sequences, 13% to 15% appearing once. The data also belong to a second study, concerning yellow fever vaccine responses in identical twins.

Material: CD4+ T cells sorted from blood. The receptor set was obtained from a woman in her late teens or twenties in good health. The CDR3 runs from the conserved cysteine through the conserved F or W. The order of the fields is CDR3 protein, CDR3 DNA, clone size, V gene, J gene, D gene. A D gene is named only where the DNA matches it firmly. Rows give clone size only sometimes, using once, few, many, or a class for an expanded clone.

CSRLAALSYNEQFF	TGCAGTAGACTGGCGGCTCTCTCCTACAATGAGCAGTTCTTC	few	TRBV20-1	TRBJ2-1	NA
CASIPGHRTSGSAYNEQFF	TGTGCCAGCATCCCTGGACACCGGACTAGCGGGAGCGCTTACAATGAGCAGTTCTTC	few	TRBV21-1	TRBJ2-1	NA
CSARGGYTGELFF	TGCAGTGCTCGTGGGGGGTACACCGGGGAGCTGTTTTTT	many	TRBV20-1	TRBJ2-2	NA
CASRRHGGTSYNEQFF	TGTGCCAGCAGGCGCCACGGGGGGACCTCCTACAATGAGCAGTTCTTC	few	TRBV12-3/TRBV12-4	TRBJ2-1	TRBD2
CSARSDGAPYEQYF	TGCAGTGCTAGATCGGACGGAGCCCCCTACGAGCAGTACTTC	NA	TRBV20-1	TRBJ2-7	NA
CASIPLAGDPLQETQYF	TGTGCCAGCATCCCCCTAGCGGGGGATCCCCTCCAAGAGACCCAGTACTTC	few	TRBV21-1	TRBJ2-5	NA
CASSSLRGPYEQYF	TGTGCCAGCAGCTCCCTCCGAGGGCCCTACGAGCAGTACTTC	NA	TRBV7-2	TRBJ2-7	NA
CSARRATGYQETQYF	TGCAGTGCTAGACGGGCTACAGGGTACCAAGAGACCCAGTACTTC	once	TRBV20-1	TRBJ2-5	NA
CASSLAGGSGELFF	TGTGCCAGCAGTCTCGCAGGGGGCTCCGGGGAGCTGTTTTTT	many	TRBV7-9	TRBJ2-2	TRBD1
CASTTHYEQYF	TGTGCCAGCACCACTCACTACGAGCAGTACTTC	NA	TRBV28	TRBJ2-7	NA
CATSDLRNYGYTF	TGTGCCACCAGTGATCTGAGGAACTATGGCTACACCTTC	few	TRBV24-1	TRBJ1-2	NA
CASSVDEGKAKNIQYF	TGTGCCAGCAGCGTAGATGAGGGGAAAGCCAAAAACATTCAGTACTTC	few	TRBV9	TRBJ2-4	NA
CASSEARVNYGYTF	TGTGCCAGCAGTGAGGCAAGGGTAAACTATGGCTACACCTTC	NA	TRBV25-1	TRBJ1-2	NA
CASSLKLAVSEQFF	TGTGCCAGCAGTTTGAAACTAGCGGTCAGTGAGCAGTTCTTC	NA	TRBV12-3/TRBV12-4	TRBJ2-1	TRBD2
CASSGLGLTDTQYF	TGTGCCAGCAGCGGACTAGGCCTCACAGATACGCAGTATTTT	NA	TRBV6-2/TRBV6-3	TRBJ2-3	TRBD2
CASSQERPVANTGELFF	TGCGCCAGCAGCCAAGAACGCCCAGTCGCGAACACCGGGGAGCTGTTTTTT	few	TRBV4-1	TRBJ2-2	NA
CASSLGLVGTGELFF	TGTGCCAGCAGCTTGGGACTAGTTGGCACCGGGGAGCTGTTTTTT	NA	TRBV5-4	TRBJ2-2	NA
CASSLERGGLWTQYF	TGTGCCAGCAGCTTAGAAAGGGGGGGTCTGTGGACCCAGTACTTC	few	TRBV7-2	TRBJ2-5	NA
CASSLGSKGGFEQYF	TGTGCCAGCAGTTTAGGGTCCAAAGGGGGTTTCGAGCAGTACTTC	NA	TRBV12-3/TRBV12-4	TRBJ2-7	NA
CSARQMNTEAFF	TGCAGTGCTCGACAGATGAACACTGAAGCTTTCTTT	NA	TRBV20-1	TRBJ1-1	NA
CASSTGQDTEAFF	TGTGCCAGCAGTACTGGACAGGACACTGAAGCTTTCTTT	NA	TRBV12-3/TRBV12-4	TRBJ1-1	TRBD1
CSARDRQGVAEQYF	TGCAGTGCTAGAGATCGGCAGGGGGTTGCCGAGCAGTACTTC	few	TRBV20-1	TRBJ2-7	TRBD1
CASSELSVSTGELFF	TGTGCCAGCAGTGAGTTGTCAGTGAGCACCGGGGAGCTGTTTTTT	NA	TRBV2	TRBJ2-2	NA
CASSPGQGNSYEQYF	TGTGCCAGCTCACCGGGACAGGGCAACTCCTACGAGCAGTACTTC	few	TRBV18	TRBJ2-7	TRBD1
CSARDTRNTEAFF	TGCAGTGCTAGAGATACACGGAACACTGAAGCTTTCTTT	few	TRBV20-1	TRBJ1-1	NA
CASRIPGGGADTQYF	TGTGCCAGTAGAATCCCGGGAGGTGGCGCAGATACGCAGTATTTT	NA	TRBV19	TRBJ2-3	TRBD2
CASSFGGQPNEQFF	TGTGCCAGCAGTTTTGGGGGCCAACCTAATGAGCAGTTCTTC	NA	TRBV12-3/TRBV12-4	TRBJ2-1	NA
CASSSRDLLRQGGMRNEQFF	TGTGCCAGCAGTTCCCGAGACCTCCTTCGACAGGGAGGTATGCGTAATGAGCAGTTCTTC	once	TRBV6-2/TRBV6-3	TRBJ2-1	NA
CSARRQGLGKLFF	TGCAGTGCTAGACGACAGGGCTTAGGAAAACTGTTTTTT	NA	TRBV20-1	TRBJ1-4	TRBD1
CASSYFQKITGELFF	TGTGCCAGCAGTTACTTTCAAAAGATCACCGGGGAGCTGTTTTTT	NA	TRBV6-5	TRBJ2-2	NA
CASSPQASSSYEQYF	TGCGCCAGCAGTCCCCAGGCCTCTTCCTCCTACGAGCAGTACTTC	NA	TRBV10-2	TRBJ2-7	NA
CASSYSYQQETQYF	TGTGCCAGCAGTTACTCCTATCAGCAAGAGACCCAGTACTTC	few	TRBV6-5	TRBJ2-5	NA
CASIREPRETQYF	TGCGCCAGCATCAGGGAGCCCAGGGAGACCCAGTACTTC	many	TRBV10-2	TRBJ2-5	NA
CASKGLGNQPQHF	TGTGCCAGCAAAGGGTTGGGCAATCAGCCCCAGCATTTT	NA	TRBV6-1	TRBJ1-5	NA
CASSLFQARSSYNEQFF	TGTGCCAGCAGTTTATTTCAGGCCCGTAGCTCCTACAATGAGCAGTTCTTC	few	TRBV28	TRBJ2-1	NA
CASSPTGTPNTGELFF	TGTGCCAGCTCACCAACCGGGACTCCTAACACCGGGGAGCTGTTTTTT	NA	TRBV18	TRBJ2-2	NA
CASSDPLAGMRYNEQFF	TGCGCCAGCAGTGACCCACTAGCCGGGATGAGGTACAATGAGCAGTTCTTC	NA	TRBV10-1	TRBJ2-1	NA
CASSQTVLTSGPVTQYF	TGCGCCAGCAGCCAGACGGTTTTAACTAGCGGGCCAGTGACCCAGTACTTC	few	TRBV4-1	TRBJ2-5	TRBD2
CASSQDFTGRYGYTF	TGTGCCAGCAGCCAAGATTTCACAGGGCGGTATGGCTACACCTTC	few	TRBV14	TRBJ1-2	NA
CASSLDPGLENEQFF	TGTGCCAGCAGCTTAGATCCTGGGTTAGAGAATGAGCAGTTCTTC	NA	TRBV7-2	TRBJ2-1	NA
CASSSGTGGNEQYF	TGCGCCAGCAGTTCCGGGACAGGGGGCAACGAGCAGTACTTC	NA	TRBV5-1	TRBJ2-7	TRBD1